This T cell receptor (beta chain) was sequenced during a study of human T cells and chemical hapten exposure. Study at large: The study lasted 20 to 30 weeks, and patients were dosed weekly with diphenylcyclopropenone on the scalp throughout. Patients having alopecia areata, totalis or universalis were mostly female. Small differences in pooled library volume mainly drove the variation in TCR yields per sample.

The CDR3 is made up of 16 amino acids. V gave up 3 bases and J gave up 1 base, with 15 bases separating them. The germline CDR1 and CDR2 sequences are LGHDT and YNNKEL (reference sequence). This clonotype was seen a handful of times. Library construction involved attaching unique molecular identifiers to individual cDNA molecules, which allowed quantitative, reproducible TCR counting. Via MiXCR, TCRdb re-called the RACE reads, giving one row per CDR3 protein. The sample has roughly 380,000 distinct CDR3 sequences, nearly 6.5% seen once; the top ten hold under 7%. Time point noted: patch test 2, 6 weeks after DPC sensitization. Stated treatment: therapeutic diphenylcyclopropenone sensitization with weekly scalp DPC.

This specimen consisted of whole blood, obtained in connection with sensitization to the hapten diphenylcyclopropenone (DPC). The source is a woman aged 18 to 35 with alopecia areata. Some clones in this sample may be carry-over from other donors' samples. This sequence joins TRBV3-1 and TRBJ1-2; D call uncertain. The CDR3 here is CASSQKWTVDNYGYTF. CDR3 coding DNA: TGTGCCAGCAGCCAGAAATGGACTGTAGATAACTATGGCTACACCTTC.